The entry below describes one T cell receptor (beta chain). The length of the CDR3 is 13 residues. Trimming took 4 bases from V and 5 from J, leaving 9 bases between them. Germline V gene lookup returns CDR1 MNHEY and CDR2 SVGEGT. Study processing details: Reference gene primer amplification in the assay estimated nucleated cell counts. TCRdb's copy holds only in-frame clones and misses some; the assay was immunoSEQ multiplex PCR. The V and J calls and clone size were taken over from that table, and D and trimming were inferred from the DNA. Here the sample spans roughly 81,000 clones, 70% to 90% being singletons. These data belong to a study of blood T cell repertoires in COVID-19. Study background: Acute-phase and convalescent COVID-19 samples originated in the United States, Italy and Spain. From T cells, B-cell-depleted T cells, or PBMCs came the material, which was cDNA or gDNA.

This clonotype originated in a man aged 40-50 years with acute or convalescent COVID-19. Input material: peripheral blood. V usage is TRBV6-2 or TRBV6-3 and J usage is TRBJ1-5; the D gene is possibly TRBD1 (5 bases). In DNA form, the CDR3 reads TGTGCCAGCAGTTTCCTGACAGATCAGCCCCAGCATTTT. Amino acids: CASSFLTDQPQHF.